What follows are 11 T cell receptor beta chains derived from one specimen sequenced in a study of cytomegalovirus exposure and HLA in healthy donors (dated by TCRdb to 2017 to 2019). The library relied on the immunoSEQ multiplex PCR assay. For the multiplex PCR, a mixture combining 60 forward primers for TCR Vbeta segments and 13 reverse primers for TCR Jbeta segments was used. TCRdb limited this immuneACCESS table to in-frame rearrangements with V and J called. A share of clones is missing; checked studies link under half to unresolved V genes, and the rest is unexplained. This sample comprises tens of thousands of clones, 70% to 85% of them detected only once. 20% to 25% of the sample lies in the top ten. Sequencing was done on a sample of PBMCs. The receptors shown here come from a woman aged 45-60 years in good health and CMV-seropositive.

This clone was found once. The genes are TRBV7-3 and TRBJ1-6; weak D call: TRBD1 (5 bases). CDR1 is SGHTA, CDR2 FQGTGA, per germline. The CDR3 runs to 14 residues. The germline V and J ends were trimmed by 2 bases and 7 bases, with 9 bases remaining between them. The CDR3 coding sequence is TGTGCCAGCAGCTTATCAGGGAGGAATTCACCCCTCCACTTT. Protein product: CASSLSGRNSPLHF. The full variable domain, with the rest looked up from reference TRBV7-3 and TRBJ1-6, is GAGVSQTPSNKVTEKGKYVELRCDPISGHTALYWYRQSLGQGPEFLIYFQGTGAADDSGLPNDRFFAVRPEGSVSTLKIQRTERGDSAVYLCASSLSGRNSPLHFGNGTRLTVT.

The gene calls are TRBV12-1 and TRBJ1-1. TRBV12-1 is labeled a pseudogene. This CDR3 is built from 13 residues. The CDR3 here is CASSPEERLEAFF. The CDR3 coding sequence is TGTGCCAGCAGCCCAGAGGAGAGGCTTGAAGCTTTCTTT.

The rearrangement links TRBV11-2 to TRBJ2-7; weak D call: TRBD2 (6 bases). Trimming left V 7 bases short and J 6 bases short, with 22 bases between. In germline, CDR1 is SGHAT, CDR2 FQNNGV. This CDR3 is 15 amino acids long. CDR3 nucleotides: TGTGCCAGCAACCGAAGGACTGGGCTCGGGAGCGAGCAGTACTTC. Protein product: CASNRRTGLGSEQYF.

This chain connects TRBV4-3 to TRBJ2-5; 10 bases line up with TRBD1. The V gene's germline CDR1 is LGHNA and CDR2 YSLEER. Losses at the gene ends were 4 bases for V and 5 bases for J; bases not matched to a gene: 1. The CDR3 totals 13 residues. CDR3: CASSRGQGETQYF. DNA of the CDR3: TGCGCCAGCAGCCGGGGACAGGGGGAGACCCAGTACTTC.

The chain links TRBV28 to TRBJ1-2; 7 positions agree with TRBD1. Germline V gene sequence: CDR1 MDHEN, CDR2 SYDVKM. The CDR3 runs 19 residues. Trimming took 6 bases from V and 2 from J; bases not matched to a gene: 21. The CDR3 sequence: CASSDPTGANLPANYGYTF. The DNA for the CDR3 is TGTGCCAGCAGCGACCCAACAGGGGCGAACTTACCAGCGAACTATGGCTACACCTTC.

This sequence joins TRBV5-1 and TRBJ2-1; 12 bases map to TRBD2. Germline CDR1 reads SGHRS; CDR2 reads YFSETQ. This CDR3 is 20 amino acids long. J was trimmed by 6 bases and V by 3 bases; bases with no gene match: 19. CDR3 nucleotides: TGCGCCAGCAGCTCCCGGACGACTAGCGGGAGTTTGCGGAGCTCCAATGAGCAGTTCTTC. Translated, it gives CASSSRTTSGSLRSSNEQFF.

The rearrangement links TRBV28 to TRBJ1-1, with TRBD1 matching 8 bases. Germline-derived CDR1 and CDR2 are MDHEN and SYDVKM. The length of the CDR3 is 14 residues. V shed 2 bases, J shed 4 bases, and the junction held 3 bases outside the gene matches. Here the CDR3 reads CASSLGTGATEAFF. The CDR3 coding sequence is TGTGCCAGCAGTTTAGGGACAGGCGCCACTGAAGCTTTCTTT.

The gene calls are TRBV5-1 and TRBJ2-1; 9 bases are shared with TRBD1. After removal of 5 bases from V and 1 base from J, the junction contained 4 bases not matched to a gene. Germline V gene data show CDR1 as SGHRS and CDR2 as YFSETQ. This CDR3 has 15 residues. DNA for the CDR3: TGCGCCAGCAGACCTGGACAGGGGTCCTACAATGAGCAGTTCTTC. The encoded protein is CASRPGQGSYNEQFF.

There are a few counts of this clone. The chain couples TRBV9 to TRBJ2-7, with 10 bases that match TRBD2. From germline, CDR1 is SGDLS and CDR2 YYNGEE. The CDR3 totals 15 residues. Trimming cost V 3 bases and J 1 base; bases outside gene matches: 4. The CDR3 loop is CASSAGLADSYEQYF. CDR3 nucleotides: TGTGCCAGCAGCGCCGGACTAGCGGATTCCTACGAGCAGTACTTC.

This clone was seen more than once but under ten times. The chain has TRBV5-4 and TRBJ2-3, with 9 bases identical to TRBD1. There are 17 residues in the CDR3. Trimming removed 1 base from V and 4 bases from J; junction bases left unmatched: 10. CDR1 and CDR2 (germline): SGHNT, YYREEE (reference sequence). CDR3 nucleotide sequence: TGTGCCAGCAGCTTGACCGGGACAGGGTCTTTTTCAGATACGCAGTATTTT. Its translation: CASSLTGTGSFSDTQYF.

In regard to this clone: No conserved phenylalanine or tryptophan ends this CDR3, so it is likely a read error. The chain carries TRBV5-6 and TRBJ2-2, with D possibly TRBD2 on 5 matching bases. The CDR3 consists of 13 residues. V gave up 2 bases and J gave up 5 bases, with 7 bases separating them. CDR1 and CDR2 from the germline V gene are SGHDT and YYEEEE. The CDR3 DNA is TGTGCCAGCAGCTTCCGGGAAACCGGGGAGCTGTTTGTT. This translates into CASSFRETGELFV.